These 6 T cell receptor beta chains were sequenced from one sample in a study of CD8+ T cells in alopecia areata. Extracted from the samples, RNA was reverse transcribed into cDNA to serve as the sequencing template. Data came from immunoSEQ multiplex PCR; TCRdb stores just in-frame clones and leaves some out. The sample consists of about 130,000 clones, approximately 53% of them appearing once. The sequenced sample was CD4+ T cells sorted from blood, obtained at week 0. The receptor set was obtained from a human donor with alopecia areata.

This CDR3 is CAIGSEGIQYF. CDR3 nucleotide sequence: TGTGCCATCGGGTCGGAGGGAATTCAGTACTTC. The V and J genes are TRBV10-3 and TRBJ2-4; perhaps TRBD2 as D (6 bases). The germline V gene has CDR1 ENHRY and CDR2 SYGVKD. CDR3 length: 11 residues. Trimming pared 8 bases from V and 10 bases from J, leaving 12 bases between.

The rearrangement links TRBV18 to TRBJ1-5, with 11 bases identical to TRBD1. The CDR3 has 16 residues. V was pared by 2 bases and J by 6 bases, with 6 bases of the junction left unmatched. The germline gives CDR1 KGHSH, CDR2 LQKENI. CDR3 sequence: CASSPMGTGGGQPQHF. CDR3 in DNA: TGTGCCAGCTCACCAATGGGGACAGGGGGAGGTCAGCCCCAGCATTTT.

This rearrangement joins TRBV4-2 to TRBJ1-5, with D unclear. Germline V gene data show CDR1 as LGHNA and CDR2 as YNFKEQ. The CDR3 runs 14 residues. V was trimmed by 6 bases and J by 8 bases, leaving 17 bases between them. For the CDR3, the DNA is TGTGCCAGCAGGGACCCTAGGGCCGCGGAGCCCCAGCATTTT. Amino acid sequence: CASRDPRAAEPQHF.

This clone was detected a few times. V usage is TRBV2 and J usage is TRBJ2-2, with a possible D match to TRBD1 (6 bases). The V end lost 5 bases, the J end lost 7 bases, and 17 bases lay between the germline ends. Germline CDR1 reads SNHLY; CDR2 reads FYNNEI. CDR3 length: 15 amino acids. The CDR3, as DNA: TGTGCCAGCAGTCGTCCTGGGGGCCGGGTCGGGGAGCTGTTTTTT. Its protein is CASSRPGGRVGELFF.

CDR3: CASSIQGVETQYF. CDR3 nucleotide sequence: TGTGCCAGCAGTATTCAGGGGGTAGAGACCCAGTACTTC. The rearrangement joins TRBV2 to TRBJ2-5; TRBD1 matches 7 bases. CDR1 is SNHLY, CDR2 FYNNEI, per germline. This CDR3 is built from 13 residues. The V gene end was trimmed by 5 bases and the J gene end by 4 bases; junction bases not matched to a gene: 4.

The CDR3 reads CASAPLEVGEQYF. The CDR3 DNA reads TGCGCCAGCGCCCCCCTAGAGGTGGGAGAGCAGTACTTC. The chain uses TRBV5-1 and TRBJ2-7; D uncertain. The germline V and J ends were trimmed by 7 bases and 7 bases, with 18 bases remaining between them. The CDR3 runs to 13 residues. Per germline, CDR1 SGHRS and CDR2 YFSETQ.